This T cell receptor (beta chain) was found in a study of human T cells and chemical hapten exposure. Study details: TCR yield per sample varied, mainly due to pooled library volumes.

TCRdb called the RACE reads again in MiXCR, with one record for every CDR3 protein. This table holds 34,000 or so distinct CDR3 sequences, around a tenth found once. This sample's time point: pre-sensitization, week 0. The treatment was: therapeutic diphenylcyclopropenone sensitization with weekly scalp DPC. From whole blood left unfractionated, total RNA was extracted. Donors, patients with alopecia ranging from 18 to 70 years old and judged suitable for DPC, provided samples. At least ten counts were recorded for this clonotype. The germline gives CDR1 SEHNR, CDR2 FQNEAQ (reference sequence). The length of the CDR3 is 17 residues. Losses at the gene ends were 0 bases for V and 0 bases for J; bases not matched to a gene: 4.

The genes are TRBV7-9 and TRBJ2-3; TRBD2 aligns across 9 bases. The source of this sequence is a man aged 50-59 years with alopecia areata. Some clones in this sample may be carry-over from other donors' samples. The specimen was whole blood, collected in connection with sensitization to the hapten diphenylcyclopropenone (DPC). The CDR3 spells CASSLAPSGASTDTQYF. The CDR3 DNA reads TGTGCCAGCAGCTTAGCCCCTAGCGGGGCCAGCACAGATACGCAGTATTTT.